This record concerns one T cell receptor beta chain sequence. Its specificity is not known. The study isolated at least 6 million PBMCs from each sample. The source of the sample is a study of blood T cells in healthy people across ages. Germline lookup yields CDR1 DFQATT and CDR2 SNEGSKA (reference sequence). The CDR3 length is 13 residues. V lost 8 bases to trimming and J lost 7 bases, with 21 bases between them. Broader study findings: A conclusive naive versus antigen-experienced comparison was prevented by the unsorted PBMCs. Calculation of diversity from one million T cells yielded estimates considered to be underestimates.

With a J-beta primer mix and a sample-barcoded 5' primer, a second PCR ran about 7 to 11 cycles. From the 5' RACE reads, TCRdb called clonotypes with MiXCR, one entry per CDR3 protein. The sample has roughly 700,000 distinct CDR3 sequences, around 45% seen once; the top ten hold roughly 30%. The clonotype comes from a woman aged 55-70 years in good health. The chain has TRBV20-1 and TRBJ2-7; D might be TRBD2 (5 bases). Sequencing was carried out using blood. The CDR3 loop reads CSPREGSYNEQYF. In DNA, the CDR3 is TGCAGTCCCAGAGAGGGCTCCTACAATGAGCAGTACTTC.